These T cell receptor beta chains were read from a single sample in a study of blood T cell repertoires in COVID-19. Generated by immunoSEQ multiplex PCR, the TCRdb table keeps only in-frame clones and is missing some. The table records over 95,000 clones, 90% of them present only once. Input material: peripheral blood. These receptors all come from a woman aged 45-59 years with acute or convalescent COVID-19. The CDR3 runs from the conserved cysteine through the conserved F or W. Each record gives: J gene, D gene, V gene, clone size, CDR3 protein, CDR3 DNA. A D gene is named only where the DNA matches it firmly. Size tells how often a clone was seen (once, few, many) or the class of an expanded clone, and some rows leave it out.

TRBJ2-3	TRBD2	TRBV30	.	CAWSLLSGGAADTQYF	TGTGCCTGGAGTCTACTAAGCGGGGGGGCCGCAGATACGCAGTATTTT
TRBJ1-1	.	TRBV6-5	.	CASSQTANTEAFF	TGTGCCAGCAGTCAGACAGCTAACACTGAAGCTTTCTTT
TRBJ1-5	.	TRBV10-1	.	CASSKTRTDDSNQPQHF	TGCGCCAGCAGCAAGACACGGACAGACGATAGCAATCAGCCCCAGCATTTT
TRBJ1-6	.	TRBV10-3	.	CAISEQNNSPLHF	TGTGCCATCAGTGAACAGAATAATTCACCCCTCCACTTT
TRBJ1-4	TRBD1	TRBV7-9	.	CASSSDRGPTNEKLFF	TGTGCCAGCAGCTCCGACAGGGGACCAACTAATGAAAAACTGTTTTTT
TRBJ2-1	TRBD2	TRBV7-2	.	CASSATSDRYNEQFF	TGTGCCAGCAGCGCGACTAGCGATCGCTACAATGAGCAGTTCTTC
TRBJ2-7	.	TRBV27	.	CASSPGQGYYEQYF	TGTGCCAGCAGTCCCGGGCAGGGGTACTACGAGCAGTACTTC
TRBJ1-1	TRBD1	TRBV6-1	.	CASSDRGDTEAFF	TGTGCCAGCAGTGACAGGGGGGACACTGAAGCTTTCTTT
TRBJ2-3	.	TRBV3-1/TRBV3-2	.	CASSLGRGLTDTQYF	TGTGCCAGCAGCCTGGGCAGGGGCCTCACAGATACGCAGTATTTT
TRBJ1-5	.	TRBV30	once	CAWSDLMDQPQHF	TGTGCCTGGAGTGATCTAATGGATCAGCCCCAGCATTTT
TRBJ1-2	.	TRBV7-8	.	CASSREGGRIGYTF	TGTGCCAGCAGCCGTGAGGGGGGGAGGATTGGCTACACCTTC
TRBJ2-5	.	TRBV12-3/TRBV12-4	.	CASSFEGMETQYF	TGTGCCAGCAGTTTTGAGGGAATGGAGACCCAGTACTTC
TRBJ2-1	.	TRBV14	.	CASSQDLSDYSYNEQFF	TGTGCCAGCAGCCAAGATCTGAGTGACTACTCCTACAATGAGCAGTTCTTC
TRBJ1-6	.	TRBV28	once	CASNPKYRQFNSPLHF	TGTGCCAGCAATCCAAAGTACAGGCAATTTAATTCACCCCTCCACTTT
TRBJ1-5	.	TRBV28	.	CASRTTGTFGNQPQHF	TGTGCCAGCAGAACTACCGGGACATTTGGCAATCAGCCCCAGCATTTT
TRBJ2-1	TRBD2	TRBV7-3	.	CASSLMGRERELFF	TGTGCCAGCAGCTTAATGGGGCGGGAGCGGGAGCTGTTCTTC
TRBJ2-7	.	TRBV28	.	CASSLPTASGEQYF	TGTGCCAGCAGTTTGCCGACAGCCTCCGGGGAGCAGTACTTC
TRBJ2-1	.	TRBV7-9	.	CASSLSGYNEQFF	TGTGCCAGCAGCTTATCAGGGTACAATGAGCAGTTCTTC
TRBJ1-1	TRBD1	TRBV19	.	CASTLQGANTEAFF	TGTGCCAGTACCCTACAGGGGGCGAACACTGAAGCTTTCTTT
TRBJ2-7	TRBD2	TRBV6-6	.	CASSETSGAYEQYF	TGTGCCAGCAGTGAGACTAGCGGGGCCTACGAGCAGTACTTC
TRBJ1-5	.	TRBV7-2	.	CASSPLEAYSNQPQHF	TGTGCCAGCAGCCCCCTGGAGGCGTATAGCAATCAGCCCCAGCATTTT
TRBJ2-1	TRBD2	TRBV30	.	CAWTVRGGTGQFF	TGTGCCTGGACGGTGCGGGGAGGGACTGGCCAGTTCTTC
TRBJ1-2	.	TRBV2	.	CASSDFPRRGYTF	TGTGCCAGCAGTGATTTCCCCCGCCGGGGCTACACCTTC
TRBJ2-3	TRBD2	TRBV7-9	.	CASSSRLAGGPKDTQYF	TGTGCCAGCAGCTCCCGACTAGCGGGAGGGCCGAAAGATACGCAGTATTTT
TRBJ1-1	.	TRBV27	.	CASTPGGNTEAFF	TGTGCCAGCACTCCAGGTGGGAACACTGAAGCTTTCTTT
TRBJ2-2	.	TRBV12-3/TRBV12-4	few	CASRTRAGELFF	TGTGCCAGCAGGACGAGGGCCGGGGAGCTGTTTTTT
TRBJ1-6	TRBD1	TRBV23-1	.	CASSHPGTGENSPLHF	TGCGCCAGCAGTCACCCCGGGACAGGGGAAAATTCACCCCTCCACTTT
TRBJ1-4	TRBD1	TRBV5-1	.	CASSVTGDSYEKLFF	TGCGCCAGCAGCGTGACAGGGGATAGTTATGAAAAACTGTTTTTT
TRBJ1-5	.	TRBV6-2/TRBV6-3	.	CASSYGAGVTNQPQHF	TGTGCCAGCAGTTACGGGGCAGGGGTCACCAATCAGCCCCAGCATTTT